This TCR beta chain was recovered during a study of post-analysis software for immune sequencing data. Whole-study results and caveats: With TRBV5-6, TRBV5-1 and TRBV20-1 included, about five TRBV segments were more frequent in patients than in controls.

Of note for this clonotype: The antigen is not known.

The CDR3 has 14 residues. Per the germline V gene, CDR1 is MNHEY and CDR2 is SVGAGI. Trimming at V came to 8 bases and at J to 9 bases, leaving 9 bases not matched to a gene. Libraries were made from TCR beta cDNA, and they carried unique molecular identifiers. Each CDR3 protein gets one entry after TCRdb re-called the PCR reads with MiXCR. Of hundreds of thousands of distinct CDR3 sequences listed, around 64% are singletons. Sequenced material: blood. The chain recombines TRBV6-5 with TRBJ2-1; 11 positions match TRBD2. This receptor was identified in a girl aged 2 to 9 with multiple sclerosis. The DNA for the CDR3 is TGTGCCAGCGCAATAGCGGGGGGGCTGAGTGAGCAGTTCTTC. Amino acids: CASAIAGGLSEQFF.